One and the same sample provided the 25 T cell receptor beta chains below, sequenced in a study of blood T cell dynamics during melanoma immunotherapy. Stated time point: week 3, after first cycle of checkpoint inhibitor. TCRdb keeps only in-frame clones here, not all; method: immunoSEQ multiplex PCR. The sample gives under 3,000 clones, around nine tenths of which show up once; around 14% is in the top ten. The specimen was blood, collected from a patient treated with checkpoint blockade. These receptors were collected from a human donor with melanoma.

The chain recombines TRBV4-2 with TRBJ1-2; tentative D call: TRBD1 (5 bases). This CDR3 comprises 13 residues. Trimming removed 5 bases from V and 4 bases from J, with 11 bases in between. Germline CDR1 reads LGHNA; CDR2 reads YNFKEQ. CDR3 in amino acids: CASSLGRAYGYTF. CDR3 nucleotides: TGTGCCAGCAGCTTGGGCAGGGCCTATGGCTACACCTTC.

V and J are TRBV27 and TRBJ2-1, with a tentative D call TRBD1 (6 bases). Germline loops: CDR1 MNHEY, CDR2 SMNVEV (reference sequence). The CDR3 covers 19 residues. V lost 0 bases, J lost 0 bases, and 18 bases lay in between. The CDR3 reads CASSLSPPGQGYSYNEQFF. The DNA for the CDR3 is TGTGCCAGCAGTTTATCGCCTCCGGGGCAGGGGTACTCCTACAATGAGCAGTTCTTC.

The V gene is TRBV5-1, the J gene TRBJ2-2, with 7 bases aligning to TRBD1. The V gene end was trimmed by 4 bases and the J gene end by 1 base; junction bases not matched to a gene: 13. The CDR3 is 18 amino acids. Germline-derived CDR1 and CDR2 are SGHRS and YFSETQ. CDR3 sequence reads: CASSMTGTVKLNTGELFF. CDR3 nucleotide sequence: TGCGCCAGCAGCATGACCGGGACAGTGAAATTGAACACCGGGGAGCTGTTTTTT.

The chain carries TRBV27 and TRBJ1-6; D remains ambiguous. Trimming stripped 5 bases from V and 10 bases from J, with 21 bases between. The CDR3 sequence is 16 residues long. Germline V gene lookup returns CDR1 MNHEY and CDR2 SMNVEV (reference sequence). Written as DNA, the CDR3 is TGTGCCAGCAGTCTGAAGCTCGGGCAGGTCAGGTCACCCCTCCACTTT. Protein product: CASSLKLGQVRSPLHF.

The rearrangement uses TRBV10-3 and TRBJ2-7; 7 nucleotides align to TRBD2. The CDR3 is 16 amino acids. The trim removed 0 bases at V and 0 bases at J, leaving 5 bases unmatched. CDR1 ENHRY and CDR2 SYGVKD come from the germline V gene. The CDR3 loop is CAISESNGRISYEQYF. The CDR3, as DNA: TGTGCCATCAGTGAGTCGAACGGGAGGATCTCCTACGAGCAGTACTTC.

The rearrangement uses TRBV28 and TRBJ2-7, with 11 bases that match TRBD2. This CDR3 has 16 amino acids. The germline V gene has CDR1 MDHEN and CDR2 SYDVKM. V lost 5 bases and J lost 7; bases outside the gene matches: 13. The CDR3, as DNA: TGTGCCAGCAGTGCCAACACGCTAGCGGGAGGAGGTGAGCAGTACTTC. It codes for CASSANTLAGGGEQYF.

This clone has just one count. This chain joins TRBV7-9 and TRBJ2-3; D gene unclear. The CDR3 has 11 residues. V lost 6 bases and J 2 bases, leaving 3 bases between the germline ends. Germline-derived CDR1 and CDR2 are SEHNR and FQNEAQ (reference sequence). CDR3 in DNA: TGTGCCAGCAGTGACACAGATACGCAGTATTTT. Its protein is CASSDTDTQYF.

The CDR3 bases are TGCGCCAGCAGCTTGGGGCCTCTGGGGTCCGGGAACAATGAGCAGTTCTTC. Protein: CASSLGPLGSGNNEQFF. This sequence joins TRBV5-1 and TRBJ2-1; tentative D call: TRBD2 (5 bases). Per germline, CDR1 SGHRS and CDR2 YFSETQ. The CDR3 contains 17 residues. Trimming cost V 0 bases and J 5 bases, with 18 bases left between them.

The gene calls are TRBV4-1 and TRBJ2-7; 12 bases line up with TRBD2. CDR1 and CDR2 (germline): MGHRA, YSYEKL. V dropped 0 bases and J dropped 7; count of bases not matched to a gene: 10. The length of the CDR3 is 17 residues. CDR3 residues: CASSQDPLAGGPSEQYF. DNA for the CDR3: TGCGCCAGCAGCCAAGACCCGCTAGCGGGAGGGCCCAGTGAGCAGTACTTC.

The CDR3 reads CASSQDSGPLYEQYF. Written as DNA, the CDR3 is TGTGCCAGCAGCCAAGATTCCGGACCCCTCTACGAGCAGTACTTC. The chain employs TRBV4-2 and TRBJ2-7; D is uncertain. Trimming pared 0 bases from V and 3 bases from J, leaving 12 bases between. CDR3 length: 15 residues. Germline lookup yields CDR1 LGHNA and CDR2 YNFKEQ.

The rearrangement links TRBV11-2 to TRBJ2-2, with D unresolved. V dropped 3 bases and J dropped 5 bases, with 7 bases sitting between them. Germline loops: CDR1 SGHAT, CDR2 FQNNGV. The CDR3 totals 13 residues. This CDR3 reads CASSLDRTGELFF. CDR3 bases: TGTGCCAGCAGCTTGGACCGGACCGGGGAGCTGTTTTTT.

The V call is TRBV4-3, the J call TRBJ2-1; 15 positions match TRBD2. CDR3 length: 14 residues. Germline assignment: CDR1 LGHNA and CDR2 YSLEER. V shed 5 bases and J 10 bases; nucleotides not matched to a gene: 3. CDR3 nucleotide sequence: TGCGCCAGCAGCTCGGGACTAGCGGGAGGAGAGCAGTTCTTC. It yields the protein CASSSGLAGGEQFF.

The chain uses TRBV28 and TRBJ1-6; D uncertain. Germline CDR1 is MDHEN and CDR2 is SYDVKM. The CDR3 sequence is 13 residues long. The V and J ends lost 5 bases and 13 bases respectively, with 15 bases between them. CDR3 in amino acids: CASSLDYYAPLHF. In DNA form, the CDR3 reads TGTGCCAGCAGTCTAGACTACTACGCTCCCCTCCACTTT.

This chain uses TRBV2 with TRBJ2-7; D gene ambiguous. Trimming removed 6 bases at V and 1 base at J, with 7 bases between. The CDR3 spans 12 residues. The germline V gene encodes CDR1 SNHLY and CDR2 FYNNEI. The DNA of the CDR3 is TGTGCCAGCAGGCCCTGGTCCTACGAGCAGTACTTC. Translation gives CASRPWSYEQYF.

This clone was detected only once. The chain uses TRBV7-2 and TRBJ2-4; TRBD1 matches 10 bases. Germline V CDR1 and CDR2: SGHTA, FQGNSA. Trimming at V came to 1 base and at J to 1 base, leaving 10 bases not matched to a gene. The CDR3 length is 19 residues. CDR3 in amino acids: CASSLVLADRGTAKNIQYF. CDR3 nucleotide sequence: TGTGCCAGCAGCTTAGTCCTAGCGGACAGGGGGACCGCCAAAAACATTCAGTACTTC.

In its sample, this clone was seen a few times. The genes are TRBV11-2 and TRBJ2-2; possible D gene TRBD1, 5 bases. Germline V gene lookup returns CDR1 SGHAT and CDR2 FQNNGV. The CDR3 extends over 15 amino acids. V was shortened by 0 bases and J by 7 bases, with 12 bases between the two germline ends. CDR3: CASSLDPGWVGELFF. The CDR3 region has the DNA TGTGCCAGCAGCTTAGACCCAGGGTGGGTCGGGGAGCTGTTTTTT.

J is TRBJ1-5 and V is TRBV19; D not certain. V lost 7 bases and J lost 0, with 22 bases in between. This CDR3 spans 18 amino acids. Germline values: CDR1 LNHDA, CDR2 SQIVND (reference sequence). The CDR3 spells CASNLGHLEAYSNQPQHF. DNA of the CDR3: TGTGCCAGTAACCTGGGCCACCTGGAGGCCTATAGCAATCAGCCCCAGCATTTT.

Concerning this clone itself: One junction end does not reproduce the germline sequence, and a read error may be involved. V gene TRBV5-4 combines with J gene TRBJ1-1, with no clear D. The CDR3 has 13 residues. CDR1 is SGHNT and CDR2 is YYREEE in the germline V gene (reference sequence). The CDR3 DNA reads as TGCGCCAGCAGCCGCACCACCGCTGCTGAAGCTTTCTTT. Amino acid sequence: CASSRTTAAEAFF.

This rearrangement joins TRBV11-2 to TRBJ1-1; TRBD1 agrees at 9 bases. The CDR3 covers 14 residues. J was trimmed by 1 base and V by 5 bases; bases with no gene match: 2. Germline lookup yields CDR1 SGHAT and CDR2 FQNNGV. The CDR3 is CASSPGQGNTEAFF. CDR3 bases: TGTGCCAGCAGCCCGGGACAGGGGAACACTGAAGCTTTCTTT.

In this sample, this clone turned up a few times. The V gene is TRBV19, the J gene TRBJ1-5; D is uncertain. Looked up from germline, CDR1 is LNHDA and CDR2 is SQIVND (reference sequence). The CDR3 spans 13 residues. Trimming took 6 bases from V and 2 from J, leaving 8 bases between them. In nucleotides, the CDR3 is TGTGCCAGTAGGGGGTTGGGCAATCAGCCCCAGCATTTT. Protein: CASRGLGNQPQHF.

The V call is TRBV18, the J call TRBJ2-7, with D possibly matching TRBD1 (6 bases). With 3 bases removed from V and 2 bases from J, the gap between germline ends came to 20 bases. The germline gives CDR1 KGHSH, CDR2 LQKENI. This CDR3 spans 17 amino acids. The CDR3 loop reads CASSPILLQDRPYEQYF. CDR3 DNA sequence: TGTGCCAGCTCACCGATCCTCCTCCAGGACAGACCCTACGAGCAGTACTTC.

The rearrangement links TRBV6-5 to TRBJ1-6; D gene unclear. CDR1 and CDR2 (germline): MNHEY, SVGAGI. The V end was cut by 6 bases, the J end by 3 bases, with 6 bases between. The CDR3 spans 13 residues. CDR3 loop: CASSPDYNSPLHF. In nucleotides, the CDR3 is TGTGCCAGCAGCCCGGACTATAATTCACCCCTCCACTTT.

This chain links TRBV7-2 with TRBJ2-5; D is unclear. This CDR3 is built from 12 residues. Germline CDR1 and CDR2: SGHTA and FQGNSA. The V and J ends lost 3 bases and 5 bases respectively, with 7 bases between them. For the CDR3, the DNA is TGTGCCAGCAGCTTGGGTTGGGAGACCCAGTACTTC. Protein product: CASSLGWETQYF.

The chain uses TRBV25-1 and TRBJ2-7, with 13 bases identical to TRBD2. The CDR3 runs 17 residues. V was clipped by 4 bases and J by 5 bases; unmatched bases: 11. Germline values: CDR1 MGHDK, CDR2 SYGVNS. As DNA, the CDR3 is TGTGCCAGCAGTGGCCAGGGGCGACTAGCGGGAGGCCACGAGCAGTACTTC. Amino acid sequence: CASSGQGRLAGGHEQYF.

The chain couples TRBV4-2 to TRBJ2-2; possibly TRBD2 for D (5 bases). Germline CDR1 reads LGHNA; CDR2 reads YNFKEQ. With 0 bases removed from V and 1 base from J, the gap between germline ends came to 12 bases. This CDR3 region has 17 residues. In DNA, the CDR3 is TGTGCCAGCAGCCAAGAGATGGGTGGAGGGAACACCGGGGAGCTGTTTTTT. Amino acid sequence: CASSQEMGGGNTGELFF.